Included here is one T cell receptor (beta chain) sequence, with context. Trimming cost V 2 bases and J 0 bases; bases outside gene matches: 17. The CDR3 is made up of 21 amino acids. Per the germline V gene, CDR1 is MNHNS and CDR2 is SASEGT. Original handling: It was from reference gene primer amplification that nucleated cell counts were estimated. The protocol was immunoSEQ multiplex PCR, while the TCRdb copy is restricted to in-frame clones and leaves out a portion. The DNA gave D and trimming, while V, J and clone size come from that table. The repertoire holds about 49,000 clones, with roughly 84% as singletons. This sample is drawn from a study of blood T cell repertoires in COVID-19. Across the study: The United States, Italy and Spain provided the acute and convalescent COVID-19 samples. The analysed material was cDNA or gDNA that came from T cells, B-cell-depleted T cells, or PBMCs.

Sequenced material: peripheral blood. V and J are TRBV6-1 and TRBJ1-5; 9 nucleotides align to TRBD1. This TCR came from a human donor in a cohort sampled during active COVID-19. CDR3 residues: CASSEPAPGQGYYSSNQPQHF. The DNA for the CDR3 is TGTGCCAGCAGTGAACCCGCCCCGGGACAGGGATATTATAGTAGCAATCAGCCCCAGCATTTT.